This is a list of T cell receptor beta chains from one sample in a study of T cells after yellow fever vaccination. MiXCR was run by TCRdb on the 5' RACE reads, yielding one entry per CDR3 protein. Here the sample spans under 300,000 distinct CDR3 sequences, roughly 7.2% being singletons. The specimen was CD4+ T cells sorted from PBMCs, collected 15 days after the yellow fever booster vaccination. The receptors shown here come from a man aged 30-40 years who received the YFV17D yellow fever vaccine. Both conserved end residues are part of each CDR3. The order of the fields is J gene, clone size, D gene, V gene, CDR3 protein, CDR3 DNA. A D gene is named only where the DNA matches it firmly. The listing skips clone size in some rows; elsewhere it reads once, few, many or a size class.

>TRBJ2-4|-|-|TRBV7-2
CASSSGGSGSKNIQYF
TGTGCCAGCAGCTCCGGGGGTTCGGGGTCCAAAAACATTCAGTACTTC
>TRBJ2-7|-|TRBD1|TRBV29-1
CSVVWDSSYEQYF
TGCAGCGTTGTCTGGGACAGCTCCTACGAGCAGTACTTC
>TRBJ2-5|few|-|TRBV4-3
CASSQQMGRQETQYF
TGCGCCAGCAGCCAGCAGATGGGACGGCAAGAGACCCAGTACTTC
>TRBJ2-1|-|-|TRBV7-2
CASSTTLLNEQFF
TGTGCCAGCAGCACGACCCTCCTTAATGAGCAGTTCTTC
>TRBJ2-7|few|-|TRBV5-1
CASSPSNRRYEQYF
TGCGCCAGCAGCCCTAGTAACAGACGCTACGAGCAGTACTTC
>TRBJ2-7|few|-|TRBV7-2
CASSSQARAYEQYF
TGTGCCAGCAGCTCTCAGGCCAGGGCCTACGAGCAGTACTTC
>TRBJ2-7|few|-|TRBV7-2
CASSFRGGEQYF
TGTGCCAGCAGCTTCCGAGGGGGCGAGCAGTACTTC
>TRBJ2-1|many|TRBD2|TRBV5-1
CASSLLGPRLAGVKYNEQFF
TGCGCCAGCAGCTTGTTGGGACCTCGCCTGGCGGGAGTGAAGTACAATGAGCAGTTCTTC
>TRBJ2-7|many|TRBD1|TRBV12-3/TRBV12-4
CASSSPGTGTYEQYF
TGTGCCAGCAGTTCCCCCGGGACAGGTACCTACGAGCAGTACTTC
>TRBJ2-7|-|TRBD2|TRBV2
CASSLGLAGDYEQYF
TGTGCCAGCAGTCTCGGACTAGCGGGAGATTACGAGCAGTACTTC
>TRBJ2-1|many|-|TRBV5-1
CASSLTRYEQFF
TGCGCCAGCAGCTTAACTAGATATGAGCAGTTCTTC
>TRBJ2-3|many|TRBD2|TRBV5-1
CASSPGTSTRTDTQYF
TGCGCCAGCAGTCCCGGGACTAGCACCAGAACAGATACGCAGTATTTT
>TRBJ2-7|-|-|TRBV6-5
CASSYSGSGSAYEQYF
TGTGCCAGCAGTTACTCGGGATCAGGTTCCGCCTACGAGCAGTACTTC
>TRBJ1-5|many|-|TRBV4-2
CASSQEESGSGPQHF
TGTGCCAGCAGCCAAGAGGAGTCAGGCTCTGGGCCCCAGCATTTT
>TRBJ1-2|few|-|TRBV27
CASRGAGDTLNSYTF
TGTGCCAGCAGAGGCGCAGGGGATACGCTTAATAGCTACACCTTC
>TRBJ2-1|many|-|TRBV20-1
CSATITTGDKSNEQFF
TGCAGTGCTACCATAACCACGGGAGATAAATCCAATGAGCAGTTCTTC
>TRBJ2-2|-|TRBD2|TRBV20-1
CSARGLAAFANTGELFF
TGCAGTGCTAGAGGACTAGCGGCCTTCGCGAACACCGGGGAGCTGTTTTTT
>TRBJ2-1|few|-|TRBV19
CAGLQDNEQFF
TGTGCCGGTCTACAGGACAATGAGCAGTTCTTC
>TRBJ2-7|-|TRBD2|TRBV18
CASSPGTSGRPMYEQYF
TGTGCCAGCTCACCGGGGACTAGCGGGAGGCCGATGTACGAGCAGTACTTC
>TRBJ1-1|-|-|TRBV20-1
CSATRTVSNTEAFF
TGCAGTGCTACCCGGACAGTGTCGAACACTGAAGCTTTCTTT
>TRBJ2-1|few|-|TRBV18
CASSPSLGWGNEQFF
TGTGCCAGCTCACCAAGTCTGGGGTGGGGAAATGAGCAGTTCTTC
>TRBJ2-7|-|-|TRBV20-1
CSAVVQLEQYF
TGCAGTGCCGTGGTGCAGCTCGAGCAGTACTTC
>TRBJ1-5|few|-|TRBV6-1
CASRRTADQPQHF
TGTGCCAGCAGGCGGACAGCGGATCAGCCCCAGCATTTT
>TRBJ1-6|-|-|TRBV6-5
CASSYRGQNSPLHF
TGTGCCAGCAGTTATCGAGGGCAAAATTCACCCCTCCACTTT
>TRBJ2-3|few|-|TRBV7-9
CASSPHPDPHTDTQYF
TGTGCCAGCAGTCCTCATCCAGATCCCCACACAGATACGCAGTATTTT
>TRBJ2-4|-|-|TRBV11-2
CASSLNRAKNIQYF
TGTGCCAGCAGCTTAAACAGAGCCAAAAACATTCAGTACTTC
>TRBJ1-2|few|-|TRBV5-1
CASSSKANYGYTF
TGCGCCAGCAGCTCGAAGGCTAACTATGGCTACACCTTC
>TRBJ2-1|few|TRBD1|TRBV4-2
CASRGQGAYDEQFF
TGTGCCAGCAGGGGACAGGGGGCGTACGATGAGCAGTTCTTC
>TRBJ1-2|few|-|TRBV7-6
CASSLDGASDGYTF
TGTGCCAGCAGCTTAGATGGCGCCTCAGATGGCTACACCTTC
>TRBJ1-1|-|-|TRBV4-2
CASSQDRGTGAFF
TGTGCCAGCAGCCAAGATCGGGGTACCGGGGCTTTCTTT
>TRBJ2-1|few|-|TRBV3-1
CASRSTSYNEQFF
TGTGCCAGCAGGTCCACTAGCTACAATGAGCAGTTCTTC
>TRBJ1-3|-|-|TRBV6-1
CATSLDDGNTIYF
TGTGCCACCTCCTTGGACGATGGAAACACCATATATTTT
>TRBJ2-3|-|TRBD1|TRBV5-1
CASSLPGQRIDTQYF
TGCGCCAGCAGCTTGCCGGGACAGAGGATAGATACGCAGTATTTT
>TRBJ2-3|many|-|TRBV5-1
CASSPPGAPSTDTQYF
TGCGCCAGCAGCCCGCCTGGAGCGCCTAGCACAGATACGCAGTATTTT
>TRBJ2-7|-|TRBD2|TRBV20-1
CCARALTSGSKYEQYF
TGCTGTGCTAGAGCCCTCACTAGCGGGAGTAAGTACGAGCAGTACTTC
>TRBJ1-1|few|TRBD1|TRBV18
CASSQGARTEAFF
TGTGCCAGCTCACAGGGGGCGCGGACTGAAGCTTTCTTT
>TRBJ2-7|-|-|TRBV5-6
CASIRGDSYEQYF
TGTGCCAGCATTCGTGGGGACTCCTACGAGCAGTACTTC
>TRBJ2-3|-|-|TRBV30
CAWSVRQEVGTDTQYF
TGTGCCTGGAGTGTACGACAGGAGGTAGGCACAGATACGCAGTATTTT
>TRBJ2-7|-|TRBD2|TRBV20-1
CSALAGGSSYEQYF
TGCAGTGCTTTAGCGGGAGGGAGCTCCTACGAGCAGTACTTC
>TRBJ2-1|many|-|TRBV29-1
CSVGHRDEQFF
TGCAGCGTTGGGCATCGGGATGAGCAGTTCTTC
>TRBJ1-1|few|TRBD1|TRBV20-1
CSARRTGMNTEAFF
TGCAGTGCTCGTCGGACAGGAATGAACACTGAAGCTTTCTTT
>TRBJ1-5|few|-|TRBV7-2
CASSFGGNNQPQHF
TGTGCCAGCAGCTTTGGGGGGAACAATCAGCCCCAGCATTTT
>TRBJ1-1|few|TRBD1|TRBV2
CASSWDRGTAFF
TGTGCCAGCAGTTGGGACAGGGGGACAGCTTTCTTT
>TRBJ2-6|many|-|TRBV5-1
CASSLESRANVLTF
TGCGCCAGCAGCTTGGAGTCCAGGGCCAACGTCCTGACTTTC
>TRBJ2-2|-|-|TRBV3-1
CASSQVTGELFF
TGTGCCAGCAGCCAAGTCACCGGGGAGCTGTTTTTT